These T cell receptor beta chains were read from a single sample in a study of CD8 T cells in ankylosing spondylitis. TCRdb redid the calling of the 5' RACE reads with MiXCR, one entry per CDR3 protein. Among fewer than 650,000 distinct CDR3 sequences listed, roughly an eighth were seen once. Sequences were obtained from blood, either unsorted or a sorted T cell fraction (not recorded which). These receptors originate from a male donor with ankylosing spondylitis. Both conserved end residues are part of each CDR3. Size is omitted from some rows. Given values are once, few, many or a class for expanded clones.

v_call: TRBV25-1; j_call: TRBJ1-5; clone_size: few; cdr3_aa: CASSESGRQQPQHF
v_call: TRBV7-2; j_call: TRBJ2-6; clone_size: few; cdr3_aa: CASSSGRTGANVLTF
v_call: TRBV6-2/TRBV6-3; j_call: TRBJ1-1; clone_size: few; cdr3_aa: CASSGQYGTEAFF
v_call: TRBV29-1; j_call: TRBJ2-1; clone_size: few; cdr3_aa: CSVGLAEGEQFF
v_call: TRBV11-2; j_call: TRBJ2-2; clone_size: -; cdr3_aa: CASSFGDGNTGELFF
v_call: TRBV21-1; j_call: TRBJ1-1; clone_size: few; cdr3_aa: CASIPQAVDRDRNTEAFF
v_call: TRBV20-1; j_call: TRBJ1-5; clone_size: -; cdr3_aa: CSASASPEDQPQHF
v_call: TRBV27; j_call: TRBJ1-1; clone_size: many; cdr3_aa: CASRPRVNTEAFF
v_call: TRBV11-2; j_call: TRBJ1-2; clone_size: many; cdr3_aa: CASRRPGRSIDGYTF
v_call: TRBV5-1; j_call: TRBJ1-1; clone_size: -; cdr3_aa: CASSLNEIAEAFF
v_call: TRBV6-5; j_call: TRBJ2-2; clone_size: -; cdr3_aa: CASKFQSGTGELFF
v_call: TRBV29-1; j_call: TRBJ2-6; clone_size: few; cdr3_aa: CSAHFSGANVLTF
v_call: TRBV20-1; j_call: TRBJ2-1; clone_size: -; cdr3_aa: CSAPSGIEQFF
v_call: TRBV5-1; j_call: TRBJ1-5; clone_size: -; cdr3_aa: CASSLDGRDQPQHF
v_call: TRBV29-1; j_call: TRBJ2-2; clone_size: -; cdr3_aa: CSVGPGNTGELFF
v_call: TRBV20-1; j_call: TRBJ2-7; clone_size: many; cdr3_aa: CSARARVTSGSEQYF
v_call: TRBV6-1; j_call: TRBJ2-2; clone_size: -; cdr3_aa: CASSDRSTGVF
v_call: TRBV20-1; j_call: TRBJ2-1; clone_size: -; cdr3_aa: CSARGLASSYNEQFF
v_call: TRBV27; j_call: TRBJ2-5; clone_size: few; cdr3_aa: CASSLKAGAPQETQYF